This T cell receptor (beta chain) originates from a study of siplizumab effects on memory and regulatory T cells. Study-level findings and limits: The diversity of naive T cells seemed greater than that of memory cells, and their alloresponse contribution seemed major. Alloreactive CD4+ clones that could be mapped were on average approximately 69% Treg-derived with siplizumab, against about 30% in controls. An assignable phenotype, naive or memory, was missing from roughly 76-95% of proliferating CD4+ or CD8+ clones.

Profiling relied on immunoSEQ multiplex PCR, and the TCRdb table lists in-frame clones only, not all of them. The table records approximately 97,000 clones, 80% to 95% of them present only once. As to this clone: What it binds is unknown.

Trimming removed 1 base at V and 5 bases at J, with 5 bases between. CDR3 length equals 12 residues. The germline gives CDR1 SGHDN, CDR2 FVKESK. The sequenced sample consisted of CD4+ T cells sorted from blood. The source of this sequence is a human donor in good health. The chain carries TRBV14 and TRBJ2-5; D is unclear. This chain's CDR3 is CASSQVPETQYF. The CDR3 coding sequence is TGTGCCAGCAGCCAAGTTCCGGAGACCCAGTACTTC.